Shown below are 17 T cell receptor beta chains from a single sample sequenced in a study of cytomegalovirus exposure and HLA in healthy donors. Sequencing was performed with immunoSEQ multiplex PCR; in TCRdb, only in-frame clones are kept and a portion is missing. This sample carries over 120,000 clones, 94% of them seen once, and the ten largest clones take 1.8%. The sequencing sample was made of PBMCs. The receptors were gathered from a man between 18 and 35 years old in good health and CMV-seropositive.

V is TRBV6-5 and J is TRBJ2-3; D perhaps matches TRBD2 (5 bases). Trimming removed 3 bases at V and 4 bases at J, with 14 bases between. The CDR3 covers 15 residues. Germline V lookup: CDR1 MNHEY, CDR2 SVGAGI. The CDR3 nucleotides are TGTGCCAGCAGTTATGAGGAAACGGGGTCAGATACGCAGTATTTT. Amino acids: CASSYEETGSDTQYF.

This chain joins TRBV7-9 and TRBJ2-5; 7 bases agree with TRBD2. The ends lost 5 bases at V and 1 base at J; junction bases unmatched: 7. The germline V gene encodes CDR1 SEHNR and CDR2 FQNEAQ (reference sequence). CDR3 length: 15 residues. The CDR3 region has the DNA TGTGCCAGCAGCGTCGGACTAGGGGTCCAAGAGACCCAGTACTTC. Translated, it gives CASSVGLGVQETQYF.

The rearrangement uses TRBV15 and TRBJ2-2, with a tentative D call TRBD1 (5 bases). The CDR3 extends over 15 amino acids. Trimming pared 2 bases from V and 4 bases from J, leaving 11 bases between. In germline, CDR1 is LNHNV, CDR2 YYDKDF (reference sequence). The CDR3 loop reads CATSRQGPGTGELFF. The CDR3 nucleotides read TGTGCCACCAGCAGACAGGGTCCGGGCACCGGGGAGCTGTTTTTT.

V usage is TRBV28 and J usage is TRBJ1-1; D is unclear. This CDR3 is built from 16 residues. Germline CDR1 MDHEN, CDR2 SYDVKM. The V end was cut by 6 bases, the J end by 4 bases, with 21 bases between. The CDR3 coding sequence is TGTGCCAGCAGCTTGCCCACAGTAGGCCCCCTCACTGAAGCTTTCTTT. Translation gives CASSLPTVGPLTEAFF.

CDR3: CSVASRSSYEQYF. The CDR3 nucleotides read TGCAGCGTTGCTAGCAGGAGCTCCTACGAGCAGTACTTC. This chain joins TRBV29-1 and TRBJ2-7; D is perhaps TRBD2 (5 bases). The CDR3 consists of 13 residues. Per germline, CDR1 SQVTM and CDR2 ANQGSEA. The ends were cut back, 4 bases at V and 0 bases at J, with 10 bases in the middle.

The chain has TRBV6-5 and TRBJ2-1; D perhaps matches TRBD2 (6 bases). Germline assignment: CDR1 MNHEY and CDR2 SVGAGI. With 2 bases removed from V and 8 bases from J, the gap between germline ends came to 13 bases. The CDR3 covers 14 residues. CDR3 DNA sequence: TGTGCCAGCAGTTACCGAGGCTCGGGGGATGAGCAGTTCTTC. Translation: CASSYRGSGDEQFF.

The gene calls are TRBV5-5 and TRBJ2-7; D unclear. This CDR3 contains 15 residues. Trimming cost V 0 bases and J 0 bases, with 10 bases left between them. CDR1 and CDR2 (germline): SGHKS, YYEKEE (reference sequence). The chain's CDR3 is CASSLASLSSYEQYF. The CDR3 nucleotides read TGTGCCAGCAGCTTGGCCTCCTTGAGCTCCTACGAGCAGTACTTC.

V gene TRBV27 combines with J gene TRBJ1-2; D is ambiguous. Germline CDR1 and CDR2: MNHEY and SMNVEV (reference sequence). Trimming shortened V by 2 bases and J by 0 bases, and 10 bases separated the two germline ends. The CDR3 sequence is 15 residues long. The CDR3 DNA reads TGTGCCAGCAGTTTAAGTGGCGGAGCTAACTATGGCTACACCTTC. It encodes CASSLSGGANYGYTF.

The chain combines TRBV7-2 with TRBJ2-3; TRBD2 is a possible D gene (5 bases). Germline V gene lookup returns CDR1 SGHTA and CDR2 FQGNSA. The V and J ends lost 5 bases and 1 base respectively, with 13 bases between them. This CDR3 comprises 15 residues. CDR3 nucleotides: TGTGCCAGCAGCACCCGACTATCAGGCACAGATACGCAGTATTTT. Protein sequence: CASSTRLSGTDTQYF.

The chain carries TRBV27 and TRBJ2-7, with 9 bases fitting TRBD1. CDR1 is MNHEY and CDR2 is SMNVEV in the germline V gene (reference sequence). The V segment lost 5 bases and the J segment 2 bases; nucleotides outside the gene matches: 7. This CDR3 spans 15 amino acids. CDR3 DNA: TGTGCCAGCAGTGGGCAGACAGGGGGAGCCTACGAGCAGTACTTC. This encodes CASSGQTGGAYEQYF.

V and J are TRBV28 and TRBJ2-1; 10 nucleotides align to TRBD2. The CDR3 runs 14 residues. V shed 3 bases, J shed 9 bases, and the junction held 5 bases outside the gene matches. In germline, CDR1 is MDHEN, CDR2 SYDVKM. CDR3 in DNA: TGTGCCAGCAGTTTGCTAGCGGGAGTAGGTGAGCAGTTCTTC. Protein sequence: CASSLLAGVGEQFF.

V gene TRBV5-1 combines with J gene TRBJ2-1, with D possibly TRBD2 on 6 matching bases. Trimming removed 2 bases at V and 6 bases at J, with 15 bases between. Germline V CDR1 and CDR2: SGHRS, YFSETQ. The CDR3 is made up of 15 amino acids. CDR3 DNA: TGCGCCAGCAGCTTAACCCCAAATAGCGGCAATGAGCAGTTCTTC. Translated: CASSLTPNSGNEQFF.

The chain has TRBV9 and TRBJ1-2, with 7 bases aligning to TRBD1. Germline V gene sequence: CDR1 SGDLS, CDR2 YYNGEE. The CDR3 has 13 amino acids. V lost 2 bases and J lost 6; bases outside the gene matches: 4. Here the CDR3 DNA reads TGTGCCAGCAGCGTGGAGGGGGCGGATGGCTACACCTTC. Protein product: CASSVEGADGYTF. The entire variable domain, with the rest obtained from reference TRBV9 and TRBJ1-2, is as follows: DSGVTQTPKHLITATGQRVTLRCSPRSGDLSVYWYQQSLDQGLQFLIQYYNGEERAKGNILERFSAQQFPDLHSELNLSSLELGDSALYFCASSVEGADGYTFGSGTRLTVV.

This chain joins TRBV15 and TRBJ2-5; tentatively, D is TRBD1 (6 bases). The V gene's germline CDR1 is LNHNV and CDR2 YYDKDF (reference sequence). The CDR3 has 15 residues. Between the trimmed V and J ends, which lost 3 bases and 0 bases, there was a span of 11 bases. The CDR3, as DNA: TGTGCCACCAGCAGGGATAGGGGGTACCAAGAGACCCAGTACTTC. Its translation: CATSRDRGYQETQYF.

The V and J genes are TRBV7-2 and TRBJ1-5, with D perhaps TRBD1 (6 bases). Trimming stripped 5 bases from V and 7 bases from J, with 12 bases between. From germline, CDR1 is SGHTA and CDR2 FQGNSA. CDR3 length equals 13 residues. CDR3 in amino acids: CASSITGNQPQHF. As DNA, the CDR3 is TGTGCCAGCAGCATCACAGGGAACCAGCCCCAGCATTTT.

This chain links TRBV18 with TRBJ2-7; the D gene is possibly TRBD2 (5 bases). Trimming took off 6 bases at V and 1 base at J, with 16 bases between the two ends. This CDR3 has 15 amino acids. The germline gives CDR1 KGHSH, CDR2 LQKENI. The CDR3 is CASSLTGLSSYEQYF. The CDR3 coding sequence is TGTGCCAGCTCCCTAACTGGACTGAGTTCCTACGAGCAGTACTTC.

The rearrangement links TRBV29-1 to TRBJ1-2, with D perhaps TRBD1 (6 bases). This CDR3 spans 12 amino acids. The V gene's germline CDR1 is SQVTM and CDR2 ANQGSEA. V dropped 8 bases and J dropped 6 bases, with 16 bases sitting between them. CDR3 sequence: CSFFGQPNGYTF. In DNA, the CDR3 is TGCAGCTTCTTTGGACAGCCCAATGGCTACACCTTC.